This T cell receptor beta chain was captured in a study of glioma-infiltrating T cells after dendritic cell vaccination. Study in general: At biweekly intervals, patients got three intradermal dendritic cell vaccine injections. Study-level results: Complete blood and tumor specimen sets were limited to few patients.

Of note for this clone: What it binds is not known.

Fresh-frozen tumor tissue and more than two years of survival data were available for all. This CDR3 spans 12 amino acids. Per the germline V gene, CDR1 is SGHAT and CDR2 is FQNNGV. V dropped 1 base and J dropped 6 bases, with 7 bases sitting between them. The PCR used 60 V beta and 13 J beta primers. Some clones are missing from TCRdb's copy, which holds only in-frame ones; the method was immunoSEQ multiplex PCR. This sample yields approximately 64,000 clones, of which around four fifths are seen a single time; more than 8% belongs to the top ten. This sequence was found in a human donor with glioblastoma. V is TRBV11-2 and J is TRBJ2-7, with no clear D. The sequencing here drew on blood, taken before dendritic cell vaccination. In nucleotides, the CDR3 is TGTGCCAGCAGCTTAGTCGGCGGCGAGCAGTACTTC. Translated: CASSLVGGEQYF. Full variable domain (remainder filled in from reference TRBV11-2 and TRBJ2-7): EAGVAQSPRYKIIEKRQSVAFWCNPISGHATLYWYQQILGQGPKLLIQFQNNGVVDDSQLPKDRFSAERLKGVDSTLKIQPAKLEDSAVYLCASSLVGGEQYFGPGTRLTVT.